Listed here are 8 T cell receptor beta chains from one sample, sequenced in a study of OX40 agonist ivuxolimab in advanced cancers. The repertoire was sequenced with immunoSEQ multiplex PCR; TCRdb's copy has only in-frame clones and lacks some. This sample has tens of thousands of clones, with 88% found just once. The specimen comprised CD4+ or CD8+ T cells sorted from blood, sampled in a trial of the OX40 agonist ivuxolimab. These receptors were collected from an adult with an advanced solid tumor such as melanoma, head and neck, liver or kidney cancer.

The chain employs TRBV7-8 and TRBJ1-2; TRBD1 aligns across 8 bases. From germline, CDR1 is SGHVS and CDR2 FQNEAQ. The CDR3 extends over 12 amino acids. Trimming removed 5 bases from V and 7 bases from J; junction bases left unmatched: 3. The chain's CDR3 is CASSPTGAGYTF. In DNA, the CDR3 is TGTGCCAGCAGCCCGACAGGGGCTGGCTACACCTTC.

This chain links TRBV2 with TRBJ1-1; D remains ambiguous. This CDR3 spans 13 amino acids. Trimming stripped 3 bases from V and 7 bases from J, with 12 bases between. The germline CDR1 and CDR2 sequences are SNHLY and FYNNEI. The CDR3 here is CASSEGQLGEAFF. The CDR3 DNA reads TGTGCCAGCAGTGAGGGTCAGCTTGGTGAAGCTTTCTTT.

The CDR3 protein is CAISEAGMGMNTEAFF. DNA of the CDR3: TGTGCCATCAGTGAGGCAGGGATGGGCATGAACACTGAAGCTTTCTTT. V is TRBV10-3 and J is TRBJ1-1, with TRBD1 as a possible D gene (5 bases). CDR1 and CDR2 (germline): ENHRY, SYGVKD. CDR3 length equals 16 residues. Trimming took off 2 bases at V and 0 bases at J, with 13 bases between the two ends.

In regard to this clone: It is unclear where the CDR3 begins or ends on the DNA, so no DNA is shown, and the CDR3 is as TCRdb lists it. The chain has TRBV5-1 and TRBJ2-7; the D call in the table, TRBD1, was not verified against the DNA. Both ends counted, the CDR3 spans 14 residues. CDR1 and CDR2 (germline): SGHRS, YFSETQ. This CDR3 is CASSFGPGDGEQYF.

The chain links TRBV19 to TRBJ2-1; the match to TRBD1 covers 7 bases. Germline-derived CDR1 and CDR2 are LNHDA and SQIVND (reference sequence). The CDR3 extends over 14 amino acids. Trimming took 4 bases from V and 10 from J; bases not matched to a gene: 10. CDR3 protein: CASSSPKTGYEQFF. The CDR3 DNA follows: TGTGCCAGTAGTAGCCCCAAGACAGGGTACGAGCAGTTCTTC.

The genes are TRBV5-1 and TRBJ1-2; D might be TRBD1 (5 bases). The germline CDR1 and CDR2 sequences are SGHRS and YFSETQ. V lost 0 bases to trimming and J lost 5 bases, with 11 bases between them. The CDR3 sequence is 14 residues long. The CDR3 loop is CASSLVGESYGYTF. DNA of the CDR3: TGCGCCAGCAGCTTGGTGGGGGAATCTTATGGCTACACCTTC.

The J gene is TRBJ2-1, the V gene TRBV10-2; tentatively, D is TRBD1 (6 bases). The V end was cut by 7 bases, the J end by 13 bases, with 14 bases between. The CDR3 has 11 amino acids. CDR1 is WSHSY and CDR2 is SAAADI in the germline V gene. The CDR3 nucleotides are TGCGCCAGCACTAATGACAGGAGCCAGTTCTTC. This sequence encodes CASTNDRSQFF.

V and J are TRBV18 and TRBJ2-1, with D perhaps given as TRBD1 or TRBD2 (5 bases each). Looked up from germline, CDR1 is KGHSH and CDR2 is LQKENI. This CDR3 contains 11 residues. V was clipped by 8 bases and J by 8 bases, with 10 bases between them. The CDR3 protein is CASLGADEQFF. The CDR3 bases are TGTGCCAGCCTCGGGGCAGATGAGCAGTTCTTC.